Listed below are T cell receptor beta chains from one sample, sequenced in a study of T-cell reconstitution after alpha-beta-depleted transplantation in children. TCRdb reprocessed the PCR reads via MiXCR and lists one record per CDR3 protein. The sample lists about 200,000 distinct CDR3 sequences, approximately 15% occurring once. The sample in question was PBMCs from the stem cell graft donor, obtained from the stem cell graft. These receptors originate from a human donor who donated a stem cell graft to a child with acute lymphoblastic leukemia. CDR3s include the opening cysteine and the closing phenylalanine or tryptophan. D genes are given only for firm matches. Expanded clones are given a class, and other clones once, few, many or no size at all.

D gene,V gene,clone size,J gene,CDR3 DNA,CDR3 protein
-,TRBV12-3/TRBV12-4,-,TRBJ1-1,TGTGCCAGCCGCGAGGGGGGCCTCACTGAAGCTTTCTTT,CASREGGLTEAFF
-,TRBV29-1,many,TRBJ2-1,TGCAGCTCCTGGGGCGGGGACAGAGGCTACAATGAGCAGTTCTTC,CSSWGGDRGYNEQFF
-,TRBV20-1,few,TRBJ2-5,TGCAGTGCTAGGGCCGACCTCCAAGAGACCCAGTACTTC,CSARADLQETQYF
-,TRBV5-1,many,TRBJ1-3,TGCGCCAGCAGCTTGGCCGGGGGCTCTGGAAACACCATATATTTT,CASSLAGGSGNTIYF
TRBD1,TRBV12-3/TRBV12-4,-,TRBJ1-2,TGTGCCAGCAGTTTAGTGGCAGGGGGTAATGGCTACACCTTC,CASSLVAGGNGYTF
TRBD1,TRBV10-3,-,TRBJ1-4,TGTGCCTCCAGTGGGACAGACTATAATGAAAAACTGTTTTTT,CASSGTDYNEKLFF
TRBD1,TRBV20-1,few,TRBJ1-2,TGCAGTGCTAGCGCCCGGGACAGTGAAGGCTACACCTTC,CSASARDSEGYTF
-,TRBV30,-,TRBJ1-1,TGTGCCTGGAGTGTGGTCGGGGGCCGGAACACTGAAGCTTTCTTT,CAWSVVGGRNTEAFF
-,TRBV5-4,-,TRBJ2-5,TGTGCCAGCAGCTTGGTGGGGGGTGAAGAGACCCAGTACTTC,CASSLVGGEETQYF
-,TRBV10-3,many,TRBJ2-3,TGTGCCATCAGATGGGACTCCAACACAGATACGCAGTATTTT,CAIRWDSNTDTQYF
-,TRBV5-6,-,TRBJ2-5,TGTGCCAGCAGCTACTTGGTGGTAAGGGAGACCCAGTACTTC,CASSYLVVRETQYF
TRBD1,TRBV29-1,many,TRBJ1-2,TGCAGCGGTCGACAGGGACGCGGCTACACCTTC,CSGRQGRGYTF
TRBD2,TRBV12-3/TRBV12-4,many,TRBJ2-2,TGTGCCAGCAGTCCCTTTGGGGGACTAGGTGACACCGGGGAGCTGTTTTTT,CASSPFGGLGDTGELFF
TRBD2,TRBV9,many,TRBJ2-1,TGTGCCAGCAGCTTAAGACTAGCGGGAGTAGGGAATGAGCAGTTCTTC,CASSLRLAGVGNEQFF
-,TRBV7-2,-,TRBJ2-7,TGTGCCAGCAGCTTAGCCCCAGCGACCTACGAGCAGTACTTC,CASSLAPATYEQYF
-,TRBV7-2,many,TRBJ1-1,TGTGCCAGCAGCACCACCGGGACAACCGGGACTGAAGCTTTCTTT,CASSTTGTTGTEAFF
-,TRBV28,many,TRBJ2-7,TGTGCCAGCAGTCGAGAGGCCCCCTACGAGCAGTACTTC,CASSREAPYEQYF
-,TRBV5-1,few,TRBJ1-4,TGCGCCAGCAGCTTTAACATAGCTAATGAAAAACTGTTTTTT,CASSFNIANEKLFF
-,TRBV12-3/TRBV12-4,-,TRBJ2-1,TGTGCCAGCAGGAGCAAAGCTGAGCAGTTCTTC,CASRSKAEQFF
TRBD1,TRBV27,many,TRBJ2-7,TGTGCCAGCAGTTCGGGGGACAGGGAAGTGATCCGGGAGTACTTC,CASSSGDREVIREYF
-,TRBV5-1,many,TRBJ1-2,TGCGCCAGCCGCGCGGAGGTGGACTATGGCTACACCTTC,CASRAEVDYGYTF
TRBD2,TRBV29-1,-,TRBJ2-7,TGCAGCGACCTAAGAGGAGTACTAGCGGGAGGGCCATCAACCTTTTTCTACGAGCAGTACTTC,CSDLRGVLAGGPSTFFYEQYF
TRBD2,TRBV5-1,few,TRBJ2-3,TGCGCCAGCAGCTTGGTGGGTAGCGGGATCGGCACAGATACGCAGTATTTT,CASSLVGSGIGTDTQYF
-,TRBV7-6,many,TRBJ2-3,TGTGCCAGCAGGGGGTTTAGCACAGATACGCAGTATTTT,CASRGFSTDTQYF